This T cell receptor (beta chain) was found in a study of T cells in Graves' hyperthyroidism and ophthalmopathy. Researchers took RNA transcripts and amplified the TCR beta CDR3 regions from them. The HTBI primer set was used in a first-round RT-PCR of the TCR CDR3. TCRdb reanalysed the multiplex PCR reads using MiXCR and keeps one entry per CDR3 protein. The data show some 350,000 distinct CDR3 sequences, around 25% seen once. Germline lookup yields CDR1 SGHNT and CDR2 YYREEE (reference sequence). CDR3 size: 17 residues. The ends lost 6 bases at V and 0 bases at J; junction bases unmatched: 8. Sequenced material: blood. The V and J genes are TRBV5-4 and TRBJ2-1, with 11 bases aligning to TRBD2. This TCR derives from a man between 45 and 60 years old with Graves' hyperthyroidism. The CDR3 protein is CASTNRLAGSSYNEQFF. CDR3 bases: TGTGCCAGCACCAACAGACTAGCGGGAAGCTCCTACAATGAGCAGTTCTTC.